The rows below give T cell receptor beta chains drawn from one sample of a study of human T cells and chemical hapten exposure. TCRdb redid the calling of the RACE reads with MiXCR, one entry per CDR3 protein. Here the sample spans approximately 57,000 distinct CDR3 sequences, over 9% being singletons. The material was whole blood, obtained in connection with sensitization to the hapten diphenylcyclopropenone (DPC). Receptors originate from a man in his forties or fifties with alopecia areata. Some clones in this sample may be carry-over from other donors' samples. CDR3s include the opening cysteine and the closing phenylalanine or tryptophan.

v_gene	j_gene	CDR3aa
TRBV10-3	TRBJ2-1	CAISEFIQGMGNEQFF
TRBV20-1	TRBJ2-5	CSARDPGGTSGRTQYF
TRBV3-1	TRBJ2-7	CASSWGQAGSYEQYF
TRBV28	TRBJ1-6	CASSFASAMGRNSPLHF
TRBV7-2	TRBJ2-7	CASSLGGLANSYEQYF
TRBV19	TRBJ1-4	CASMDHAGEKLFF
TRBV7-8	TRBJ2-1	CATTMSGGGLDYNEQFF
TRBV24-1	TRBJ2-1	CATSVLGAREQFF
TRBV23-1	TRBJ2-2	CASGSGRECRLNTGELFF
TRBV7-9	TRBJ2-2	CASSYTGGKTGELFF
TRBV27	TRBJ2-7	CASSRTPGDPQYF
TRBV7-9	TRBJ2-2	CASSATSDRPTGELFF
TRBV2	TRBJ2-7	CAVPASSLADEQYF
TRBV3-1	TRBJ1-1	CASSRNTEAFF
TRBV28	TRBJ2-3	CASSPAREDTQYF
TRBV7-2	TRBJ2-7	CASSFGGRAYEQYF
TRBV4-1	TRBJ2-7	CASSQDRLAGEQYF
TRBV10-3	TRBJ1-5	CAISEMGRGGNQPQHF
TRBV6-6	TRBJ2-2	CASSKDRGENTGELFF
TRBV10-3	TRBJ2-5	CAISGSGGQETQYF
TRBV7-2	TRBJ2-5	CASSLNRQETQYF
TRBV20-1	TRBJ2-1	CSALRTSGSSYNEQFF
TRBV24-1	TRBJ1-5	CATSDPVLGGASNQPQHF
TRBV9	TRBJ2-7	CASSAPPGGPYEQYF
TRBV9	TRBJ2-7	CASSIESEDSSYEQYF
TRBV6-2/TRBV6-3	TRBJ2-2	CASSRTAYTGELFF
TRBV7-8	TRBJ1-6	CASMQTGSSPLHF
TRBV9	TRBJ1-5	CASSRRGSNQPQHF
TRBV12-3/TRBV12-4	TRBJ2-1	CASSLSFPSRQGEIPDEQFF
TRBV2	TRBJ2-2	CASSILSGGPGELFF
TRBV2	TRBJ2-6	CASSKDRAGANVLTF
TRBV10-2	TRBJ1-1	CAIQQGSQGTEAFF
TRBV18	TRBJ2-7	CASSPTGGGSEQYF
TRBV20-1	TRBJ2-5	CSVPLGRETQYF
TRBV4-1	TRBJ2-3	CASSQFVGQAADTQYF
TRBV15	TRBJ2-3	CATSNSLAVYTDTQYF
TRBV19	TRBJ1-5	CASSIGYRSNQPQHF
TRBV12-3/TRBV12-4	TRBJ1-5	CASSLGVAFWSNQPQHF
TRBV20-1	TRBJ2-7	CSAGAGRLRSYEQYF
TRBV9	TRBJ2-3	CASSVGSSGGTDTQYF
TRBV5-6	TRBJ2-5	CASSLLGQLEETQYF
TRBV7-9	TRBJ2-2	CASSPGTGDTGELFF
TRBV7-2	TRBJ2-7	CASSPDTSGLYEQYF
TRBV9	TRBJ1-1	CASSASPTSVTEAFF
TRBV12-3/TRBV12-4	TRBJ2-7	CASSRTNGPYEQYF
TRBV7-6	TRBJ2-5	CASTFLPGEEETQYF
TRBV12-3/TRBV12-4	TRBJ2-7	CASSLVPGEQYF
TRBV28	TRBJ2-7	CASRSPGRSSYEQYF
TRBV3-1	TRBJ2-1	CASSGVNEQFF
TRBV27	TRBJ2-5	CASSLSRQETQYF
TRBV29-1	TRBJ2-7	CSVGGGPAYEQYF
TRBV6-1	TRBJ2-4	CASSTQGAYIQYF
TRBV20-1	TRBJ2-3	CSARLPQVSTDTQYF
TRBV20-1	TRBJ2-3	CSARNQAGRHTDTQYF
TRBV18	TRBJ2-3	CASSPEYRTADTQYF